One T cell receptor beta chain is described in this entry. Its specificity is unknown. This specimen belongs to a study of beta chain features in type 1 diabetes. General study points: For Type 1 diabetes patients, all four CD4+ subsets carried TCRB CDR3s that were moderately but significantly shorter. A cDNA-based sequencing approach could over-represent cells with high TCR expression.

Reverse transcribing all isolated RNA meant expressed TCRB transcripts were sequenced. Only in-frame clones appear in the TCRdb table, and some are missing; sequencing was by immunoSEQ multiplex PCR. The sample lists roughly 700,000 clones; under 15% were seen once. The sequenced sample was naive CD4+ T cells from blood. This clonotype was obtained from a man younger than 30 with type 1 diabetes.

The CDR3 bases are TGTGCCAGTTCCGGGACAGGGGTCTCCGGGGAGCTGTTTTTT. It codes for CASSGTGVSGELFF. The chain recombines TRBV6-6 with TRBJ2-2; 10 bases match TRBD1. The ends lost 9 bases at V and 6 bases at J; junction bases unmatched: 7. The CDR3 contains 14 residues. The germline V gene encodes CDR1 MNHNY and CDR2 SVGAGI (reference sequence).